Presented here are 4 T cell receptor beta chains from one specimen sequenced in a study of control samples from healthy donors and cancer patients. Clones were sequenced by immunoSEQ multiplex PCR, and TCRdb holds only the in-frame ones, with some missing. The sample includes 100,000 to 150,000 clones, roughly 89% of them seen just once. The source material was blood. The receptor source for this set is a man aged 18 to 30 in good health.

V usage is TRBV7-9 and J usage is TRBJ2-3, with D perhaps matching TRBD1 (5 bases). Germline V gene lookup returns CDR1 SEHNR and CDR2 FQNEAQ (reference sequence). This CDR3 has 16 residues. V lost 5 bases, J lost 0 bases, and 15 bases lay in between. This CDR3 is CASSPVTGASTDTQYF. The DNA for the CDR3 is TGTGCCAGCAGCCCGGTTACAGGAGCTAGCACAGATACGCAGTATTTT.

The chain employs TRBV11-3 and TRBJ2-2; D unresolved. CDR3 size: 12 residues. V lost 4 bases and J lost 0, with 0 bases in between. Germline values: CDR1 SGHNT, CDR2 YENEEA. The CDR3 loop is CASSSNTGELFF. The CDR3 nucleotides are TGTGCCAGCAGCTCGAACACCGGGGAGCTGTTTTTT.

The V call is TRBV27, the J call TRBJ1-2; 8 bases agree with TRBD1. Trimming removed 0 bases from V and 6 bases from J; junction bases left unmatched: 9. The CDR3 spans 16 residues. CDR1 is MNHEY and CDR2 is SMNVEV in the germline V gene (reference sequence). The CDR3 coding sequence is TGTGCCAGCAGTTTATCAGGCCAGGGGGCGCCGCATGGCTACACCTTC. The encoded protein is CASSLSGQGAPHGYTF.

The chain carries TRBV5-4 and TRBJ1-5; D is uncertain. The CDR3 runs 13 residues. Germline V gene sequence: CDR1 SGHNT, CDR2 YYREEE (reference sequence). V was pared by 0 bases and J by 3 bases, with 4 bases between. Here the CDR3 reads CASSLGLNQPQHF. CDR3 coding DNA: TGTGCCAGCAGCTTGGGACTCAATCAGCCCCAGCATTTT.